This TCR beta chain was identified during a study of cytotoxic CD8 clonotypes in ibrutinib-treated CLL. Study-level background: Response was recorded as partial in 25 or so patients and complete in 2; at median 68 months, roughly 14 remained remitted and about 12 had progressed. Whole-study results and caveats: Sampling of sustained-remission and progressing patients occurred at differing times.

Produced via immunoSEQ multiplex PCR; TCRdb's table is partial and in-frame only. In the table there are about 250,000 clones, 60% to 75% of which are singletons. As regards this clone: Its antigen is unknown.

The CDR3 length is 12 residues. V was shortened by 6 bases and J by 9 bases, with 12 bases between the two germline ends. CDR1 is MNHEY and CDR2 is SVGAGI in the germline V gene. This chain links TRBV6-5 with TRBJ2-1; D is possibly TRBD1 (6 bases). The sample here was PBMCs, taken after 24 months of ibrutinib treatment. The sequence was obtained from a human donor with chronic lymphocytic leukemia. For the CDR3, the DNA is TGTGCCAGCAGGGGCCCAGGGGTTGAGCAGTTCTTC. Its translation: CASRGPGVEQFF.